Listed below are T cell receptor beta chains from one sample, sequenced in a study of CD8+ T cells in alopecia areata. Clones were sequenced by immunoSEQ multiplex PCR, and TCRdb holds only the in-frame ones, with some missing. The sample includes approximately 300,000 clones, roughly 64% of them seen just once. Sequenced here: CD4+ T cells sorted from blood, sampled at week 24, from a patient treated with tofacitinib. These receptors were collected from a human donor with alopecia areata. The CDR3 runs from the conserved cysteine through the conserved F or W. A D gene is named only where the DNA matches it firmly. Where a row states a size, it is once, few, many or the class of an expanded clone; other rows omit it.

CDR3aa: CASRGLTWDGYTF
CDR3nt: TGTGCCAGCAGGGGCCTTACTTGGGATGGCTACACCTTC
d_gene: -
j_gene: TRBJ1-2
abundance: -
v_gene: TRBV25-1

CDR3aa: CASSPRGWQGRDQPQHF
CDR3nt: TGTGCCAGCAGCCCGAGGGGGTGGCAGGGTCGGGATCAGCCCCAGCATTTT
d_gene: -
j_gene: TRBJ1-5
abundance: -
v_gene: TRBV5-8

CDR3aa: CASSLEEGSAGANVLTF
CDR3nt: TGCGCCAGCAGCTTGGAGGAGGGGAGTGCTGGGGCCAACGTCCTGACTTTC
d_gene: -
j_gene: TRBJ2-6
abundance: few
v_gene: TRBV5-1

CDR3aa: CSVEGQPGLAVSDTQYF
CDR3nt: TGCAGCGTTGAGGGACAACCGGGACTAGCTGTATCGGATACGCAGTATTTT
d_gene: TRBD2
j_gene: TRBJ2-3
abundance: once
v_gene: TRBV29-1

CDR3aa: CASSLDRGVAYEQYF
CDR3nt: TGTGCCAGCAGCCTAGACAGAGGGGTCGCGTACGAGCAGTACTTC
d_gene: -
j_gene: TRBJ2-7
abundance: few
v_gene: TRBV11-2

CDR3aa: CASRIPTGAGGYTF
CDR3nt: TGTGCCAGCAGGATACCCACGGGGGCCGGTGGCTACACCTTC
d_gene: -
j_gene: TRBJ1-2
abundance: many
v_gene: TRBV6-5

CDR3aa: CASSLAGGTGTDTQYF
CDR3nt: TGCGCCAGCAGCTTGGCGGGGGGCACTGGCACAGATACGCAGTATTTT
d_gene: -
j_gene: TRBJ2-3
abundance: -
v_gene: TRBV5-1

CDR3aa: CASSPDRGYEQYF
CDR3nt: TGTGCCAGCAGCCCCGACCGAGGGTACGAGCAGTACTTC
d_gene: -
j_gene: TRBJ2-7
abundance: few
v_gene: TRBV7-9

CDR3aa: CASSSRTSLDEQFF
CDR3nt: TGTGCCAGTAGCTCAAGGACTAGCTTGGATGAGCAGTTCTTC
d_gene: TRBD2
j_gene: TRBJ2-1
abundance: -
v_gene: TRBV19

CDR3aa: CATKRDRSSGANVLTF
CDR3nt: TGTGCCACCAAACGGGACAGGAGCTCTGGGGCCAACGTCCTGACTTTC
d_gene: TRBD1
j_gene: TRBJ2-6
abundance: once
v_gene: TRBV15

CDR3aa: CASSLSRGGYEQYF
CDR3nt: TGTGCCAGCAGCTTGTCCCGGGGGGGCTACGAGCAGTACTTC
d_gene: TRBD2
j_gene: TRBJ2-7
abundance: -
v_gene: TRBV5-6

CDR3aa: CASSQEYDYGYTF
CDR3nt: TGCGCCAGCAGCCAAGAGTATGACTATGGCTACACCTTC
d_gene: -
j_gene: TRBJ1-2
abundance: -
v_gene: TRBV4-1

CDR3aa: CASSDNSPLHF
CDR3nt: TGTGCCAGCAGCGATAATTCACCCCTCCACTTT
d_gene: -
j_gene: TRBJ1-6
abundance: few
v_gene: TRBV14

CDR3aa: CATSRRGQGAGGYTF
CDR3nt: TGTGCCACCAGCAGAAGGGGACAGGGGGCTGGTGGCTACACCTTC
d_gene: TRBD1
j_gene: TRBJ1-2
abundance: few
v_gene: TRBV15

CDR3aa: CASSYWGQTYNEQFF
CDR3nt: TGTGCCAGCAGTTACTGGGGACAGACCTACAATGAGCAGTTCTTC
d_gene: TRBD1
j_gene: TRBJ2-1
abundance: few
v_gene: TRBV6-5

CDR3aa: CSGAGTKGTDTQYF
CDR3nt: TGCAGCGGGGCCGGGACTAAAGGCACAGATACGCAGTATTTT
d_gene: TRBD2
j_gene: TRBJ2-3
abundance: -
v_gene: TRBV29-1

CDR3aa: CAWGESGAGNEQFF
CDR3nt: TGTGCCTGGGGAGAGTCAGGGGCTGGCAATGAGCAGTTCTTC
d_gene: -
j_gene: TRBJ2-1
abundance: -
v_gene: TRBV30

CDR3aa: CASSQETESRFNEQFF
CDR3nt: TGCGCCAGCAGCCAAGAAACAGAGTCTCGATTTAATGAGCAGTTCTTC
d_gene: -
j_gene: TRBJ2-1
abundance: -
v_gene: TRBV4-3

CDR3aa: CASSLDWNIQYF
CDR3nt: TGCGCCAGCAGCTTGGACTGGAACATTCAGTACTTC
d_gene: -
j_gene: TRBJ2-4
abundance: few
v_gene: TRBV5-1

CDR3aa: CSVEDRGQGRYGYTF
CDR3nt: TGCAGCGTTGAAGACCGCGGGCAGGGGAGGTATGGCTACACCTTC
d_gene: -
j_gene: TRBJ1-2
abundance: -
v_gene: TRBV29-1

CDR3aa: CASLADRAYEQYF
CDR3nt: TGTGCCAGCCTTGCGGACCGGGCCTACGAGCAGTACTTC
d_gene: -
j_gene: TRBJ2-7
abundance: -
v_gene: TRBV25-1

CDR3aa: CASSLSTGDGSYEQYF
CDR3nt: TGTGCCAGCAGCCTGAGCACAGGGGATGGGTCCTACGAGCAGTACTTC
d_gene: TRBD1
j_gene: TRBJ2-7
abundance: -
v_gene: TRBV7-8

CDR3aa: CASSLDRGPGTQYF
CDR3nt: TGTGCCAGCAGCTTAGACAGGGGGCCGGGTACGCAGTATTTT
d_gene: TRBD1
j_gene: TRBJ2-3
abundance: -
v_gene: TRBV11-3

CDR3aa: CASSLGTGASVTYEQYF
CDR3nt: TGCGCCAGCAGCTTGGGGACAGGGGCATCCGTAACCTACGAGCAGTACTTC
d_gene: TRBD1
j_gene: TRBJ2-7
abundance: -
v_gene: TRBV5-1

CDR3aa: CASSSTYRGGQETQYF
CDR3nt: TGTGCCAGCAGCTCCACTTACAGGGGGGGGCAAGAGACCCAGTACTTC
d_gene: -
j_gene: TRBJ2-5
abundance: once
v_gene: TRBV5-4

CDR3aa: CASSLERGHEQFF
CDR3nt: TGTGCCAGCAGCTTAGAAAGGGGCCATGAGCAGTTCTTC
d_gene: -
j_gene: TRBJ2-1
abundance: -
v_gene: TRBV11-2

CDR3aa: CASSPNPGLPTQETQYF
CDR3nt: TGTGCCAGCAGCCCAAATCCGGGACTACCAACACAAGAGACCCAGTACTTC
d_gene: TRBD2
j_gene: TRBJ2-5
abundance: -
v_gene: TRBV7-2

CDR3aa: CASSPPAQGNEQYF
CDR3nt: TGTGCCAGCAGCCCCCCGGCCCAAGGAAACGAGCAGTACTTC
d_gene: -
j_gene: TRBJ2-7
abundance: -
v_gene: TRBV28

CDR3aa: CASSQGQPYGYTF
CDR3nt: TGTGCCAGCAGCCAGGGACAGCCATATGGCTACACCTTC
d_gene: TRBD1
j_gene: TRBJ1-2
abundance: -
v_gene: TRBV7-3